Below, one T cell receptor (beta chain) is given with its context. As yet, its antigen is unknown. The investigators amplified TCR beta CDR3 regions from RNA transcripts. RT-PCR in the first round (using the HTBI primer set) targeted the TCR CDR3. TCRdb processed the multiplex PCR reads anew with MiXCR; each CDR3 protein has one entry. The table records 45,000 to 55,000 distinct CDR3 sequences, approximately 50% of them present only once. Absent ophthalmopathy progression within 18 months defined stable Graves' hyperthyroidism. Newly diagnosed hyperthyroidism patients aged 18 to 65 years had disease lasting under 2 months. The CDR3 has 13 amino acids. CDR1 is ENHRY, CDR2 SYGVKD, per germline. The V and J ends lost 8 bases and 7 bases respectively, with 14 bases between them. The data were obtained in a study of T cells in Graves' hyperthyroidism and ophthalmopathy. Study-level results: Median prediction lead before ophthalmopathy onset was 6.5 to 7 months with the model. Using 13 V-J features, a model discriminated ophthalmopathy from stable hyperthyroidism.

This sequence was found in a young man with Graves' hyperthyroidism. The V call is TRBV10-3, the J call TRBJ2-2; D might be TRBD1 or TRBD2, each matching 5 bases. Sequencing used peripheral blood or thyroid tissue (not recorded which). In nucleotides, the CDR3 is TGTGCCATCGGGGCTAGCCTCGGCGGGGAGCTGTTTTTT. This translates into CAIGASLGGELFF.